The 29 T cell receptor beta chains in this list originate from one sample, sequenced in a study of blood T cells in healthy people across ages. A J-beta primer mix and a sample-barcoded 5' primer were used in a second PCR of about 7 to 12 cycles. Each CDR3 protein gets one entry after TCRdb re-called the 5' RACE reads with MiXCR. The sample contains 800,000 to 1,000,000 distinct CDR3 sequences, around 49% of which appear only once. Sequencing was carried out using blood. These receptor sequences come from a man younger than 40 in good health.

This clonotype was counted ten times or more. The chain links TRBV5-1 to TRBJ2-7, with TRBD1 as a possible D gene (5 bases). The germline gives CDR1 SGHRS, CDR2 YFSETQ. The germline V and J ends were trimmed by 1 base and 4 bases, with 15 bases remaining between them. The CDR3 extends over 15 amino acids. Written as DNA, the CDR3 is TGCGCCAGCAGCTTGATTTATGGGGCCTCTTACGAGCAGTACTTC. Translation: CASSLIYGASYEQYF.

The chain combines TRBV29-1 with TRBJ1-2, with D hard to call. The V and J ends lost 3 bases and 8 bases respectively, with 4 bases between them. Germline CDR1 SQVTM, CDR2 ANQGSEA. This CDR3 has 9 amino acids. CDR3 bases: TGCAGCGTTGAGGAGGGCTACACCTTC. Translation: CSVEEGYTF.

The count of this clonotype is one. The rearrangement joins TRBV20-1 to TRBJ2-5; D remains unclear. The DNA end favors TRBJ2-7, so the J call may be wrong. The CDR3 has 11 amino acids. Germline CDR1 is DFQATT and CDR2 is SNEGSKA (reference sequence). The CDR3 here is CSARKQYEQYF. CDR3 coding DNA: TGCAGTGCTAGAAAACAGTACGAGCAGTACTTC.

The chain links TRBV4-3 to TRBJ2-1, with a tentative D call TRBD2 (6 bases). This CDR3 is 19 amino acids long. Looked up from germline, CDR1 is LGHNA and CDR2 is YSLEER. V gave up 1 base and J gave up 0 bases, with 19 bases separating them. The CDR3 DNA is TGCGCCAGCAGCCAAGGGAGGCAGCGGGCCCTTCTCTCCTACAATGAGCAGTTCTTC. It encodes CASSQGRQRALLSYNEQFF.

The chain links TRBV25-1 to TRBJ2-6, with D tentatively TRBD1 or TRBD2 (5 bases each). The germline gives CDR1 MGHDK, CDR2 SYGVNS. V lost 4 bases to trimming and J lost 4 bases, with 14 bases between them. The CDR3 is 16 amino acids. This CDR3 reads CASSAAGTSGANVLTF. In DNA, the CDR3 is TGTGCCAGCAGTGCGGCAGGGACGTCCGGGGCCAACGTCCTGACTTTC.

V usage is TRBV28 and J usage is TRBJ1-5; no reliable D call. The germline V gene encodes CDR1 MDHEN and CDR2 SYDVKM. Trimming pared 1 base from V and 4 bases from J, leaving 11 bases between. This CDR3 contains 15 residues. The CDR3 sequence: CASSLLTARNQPQHF. The CDR3, as DNA: TGTGCCAGCAGTTTATTAACAGCTCGTAATCAGCCCCAGCATTTT. Combining the CDR3 with reference TRBV28 and TRBJ1-5 gives the whole variable domain DVKVTQSSRYLVKRTGEKVFLECVQDMDHENMFWYRQDPGLGLRLIYFSYDVKMKEKGDIPEGYSVSREKKERFSLILESASTNQTSMYLCASSLLTARNQPQHFGDGTRLSIL.

The count of this clonotype is one. The chain is built from TRBV5-1 and TRBJ2-3; 8 nucleotides line up with TRBD1. After removal of 4 bases from V and 6 bases from J, the junction contained 10 bases not matched to a gene. CDR1 and CDR2 (germline): SGHRS, YFSETQ. This CDR3 spans 15 amino acids. CDR3 protein: CASSTGQAPGDTQYF. As DNA, the CDR3 is TGCGCCAGCAGCACGGGACAGGCTCCGGGGGATACGCAGTATTTT.

This clonotype was seen more than once but under ten times. The chain has TRBV2 and TRBJ2-7, with D perhaps matching TRBD2 (7 bases). V was trimmed by 4 bases and J by 4 bases, leaving 20 bases between them. The CDR3 is made up of 16 amino acids. CDR1 SNHLY and CDR2 FYNNEI come from the germline V gene. The DNA for the CDR3 is TGTGCCAGCAGTGTCAGGGGAGGGGGAGCTCTTTACGAGCAGTACTTC. Translated: CASSVRGGGALYEQYF. Full variable domain (outside the CDR3, taken from reference TRBV2 and TRBJ2-7): EPEVTQTPSHQVTQMGQEVILRCVPISNHLYFYWYRQILGQKVEFLVSFYNNEISEKSEIFDDQFSVERPDGSNFTLKIRSTKLEDSAMYFCASSVRGGGALYEQYFGPGTRLTVT.

The chain recombines TRBV11-3 with TRBJ1-2; 9 bases line up with TRBD1. The CDR3 spans 14 residues. The V and J ends lost 4 bases and 6 bases, in that order; junction bases with no gene match: 6. Per germline, CDR1 SGHNT and CDR2 YENEEA. CDR3 sequence: CASSSTGGGNGYTF. The CDR3 DNA sequence: TGTGCCAGCAGCTCTACAGGGGGCGGCAATGGCTACACCTTC.

This clonotype was counted a few times. The chain combines TRBV18 with TRBJ2-4, with D perhaps assigned TRBD1 or TRBD2 (6 bases each). The J call may not be correct, given that the DNA end is closer to TRBJ2-7. The V gene's germline CDR1 is KGHSH and CDR2 LQKENI. The CDR3 has 14 amino acids. The DNA for the CDR3 is TGTGCCAGCTCAGCCGCGGGACAAGTCTACGAGCAGTACTTC. Translation gives CASSAAGQVYEQYF.

The sample holds a few counts of this clonotype. The chain recombines TRBV2 with TRBJ2-2; D may be TRBD1 (5 bases). CDR1 is SNHLY, CDR2 FYNNEI, per germline. There are 13 residues in the CDR3. With 8 bases removed from V and 1 base from J, the gap between germline ends came to 8 bases. CDR3 in amino acids: CASATGNTGELFF. As DNA, the CDR3 is TGTGCCAGCGCAACAGGGAACACCGGGGAGCTGTTTTTT.

The chain employs TRBV9 and TRBJ2-3; D may be TRBD2 (6 bases). CDR3 length equals 15 residues. Germline V lookup: CDR1 SGDLS, CDR2 YYNGEE. The germline V and J ends were trimmed by 2 bases and 2 bases, with 12 bases remaining between them. The CDR3 loop is CASSVRDGYTDTQYF. The CDR3 DNA is TGTGCCAGCAGCGTGCGGGACGGATACACAGATACGCAGTATTTT.

This clonotype was seen repeatedly, ten times or more. The rearrangement uses TRBV4-2 and TRBJ2-4, with D possibly being TRBD2 (5 bases). CDR3 size: 17 residues. V shed 1 base and J shed 0 bases, with 13 bases lying between them. Germline V gene sequence: CDR1 LGHNA, CDR2 YNFKEQ. The CDR3 DNA is TGTGCCAGCAGCCAAGCCCTTGAAGGACTAGCCAAAAACATTCAGTACTTC. Its translation is CASSQALEGLAKNIQYF.

In its sample, this clonotype was seen a few times. The chain couples TRBV24-1 to TRBJ2-7; D remains unclear. V was clipped by 4 bases and J by 4 bases, with 16 bases between them. Per germline, CDR1 KGHDR and CDR2 SFDVKD. CDR3 length: 15 amino acids. In nucleotides, the CDR3 is TGTGCCACCAGTGACCCGAGGACGGGCAAATACGAGCAGTACTTC. Residues: CATSDPRTGKYEQYF.

This chain links TRBV20-1 with TRBJ2-7, with 11 bases matching TRBD1. The V gene end was trimmed by 1 base and the J gene end by 3 bases; junction bases not matched to a gene: 5. The CDR3 has 15 amino acids. The germline gives CDR1 DFQATT, CDR2 SNEGSKA (reference sequence). CDR3 DNA sequence: TGCAGTGCTAGAGCCCTGGACAGGGGGCTCTACGAGCAGTACTTC. Translating gives CSARALDRGLYEQYF.

The chain links TRBV29-1 to TRBJ1-4, with TRBD1 matching 7 bases. Germline assignment: CDR1 SQVTM and CDR2 ANQGSEA. CDR3 size: 17 residues. The ends lost 0 bases at V and 8 bases at J; junction bases unmatched: 15. The CDR3 spells CSVEDWGPDRYSEKLFF. For the CDR3, the DNA is TGCAGCGTTGAAGATTGGGGTCCGGACAGGTATAGCGAAAAACTGTTTTTT.

This clonotype was detected a few times. The chain joins TRBV4-3 to TRBJ2-6; the D is unclear. The germline V gene encodes CDR1 LGHNA and CDR2 YSLEER. CDR3 size: 15 residues. V was cut by 0 bases and J by 2 bases, with 5 bases left in between. CDR3 protein: CASSQDQPGANVLTF. The DNA of the CDR3 is TGCGCCAGCAGCCAAGACCAACCTGGGGCCAACGTCCTGACTTTC.

Worth noting for this clonotype: The junction and the germline gene differ at one end; a read error may be behind it. CDR3 sequence reads: CSAQDDGTDVKWDF. DNA of the CDR3: TGCAGTGCTCAAGATGACGGGACAGATGTCAAGTGGGACTTC. The chain joins TRBV20-1 to TRBJ2-5; 7 nucleotides line up with TRBD1. Germline V gene sequence: CDR1 DFQATT, CDR2 SNEGSKA (reference sequence). This CDR3 region has 14 residues.

This clonotype was picked up one time. This rearrangement joins TRBV7-2 to TRBJ2-3; 9 bases align to TRBD2. The CDR3 totals 17 residues. Trimming removed 1 base from V and 1 base from J; junction bases left unmatched: 6. The V gene's germline CDR1 is SGHTA and CDR2 FQGNSA. The CDR3 DNA follows: TGTGCCAGCAGCTTAGGAGTTGGCGGGGGGGGCACAGATACGCAGTATTTT. As protein: CASSLGVGGGGTDTQYF. The entire variable domain, with the rest obtained from reference TRBV7-2 and TRBJ2-3, is as follows: GAGVSQSPSNKVTEKGKDVELRCDPISGHTALYWYRQSLGQGLEFLIYFQGNSAPDKSGLPSDRFSAERTGGSVSTLTIQRTQQEDSAVYLCASSLGVGGGGTDTQYFGPGTRLTVL.

This clonotype was observed a few times. This chain connects TRBV4-1 to TRBJ2-1; D is undetermined. The CDR3 is 12 residues long. Trimming pared 7 bases from V and 9 bases from J, leaving 13 bases between. Germline V gene lookup returns CDR1 MGHRA and CDR2 YSYEKL. The DNA for the CDR3 is TGCGCCAGCAAACCCCCTAAGGGTGAGCAGTTCTTC. Protein: CASKPPKGEQFF.

The rearrangement joins TRBV10-3 to TRBJ2-7; tentative D call: TRBD2 (8 bases). With 10 bases removed from V and 0 bases from J, the gap between germline ends came to 16 bases. Germline-derived CDR1 and CDR2 are ENHRY and SYGVKD. This CDR3 region has 14 residues. The CDR3 DNA reads TGTGCCACCCGGGAGGGACAGCCCTCCTACGAGCAGTACTTC. It translates to CATREGQPSYEQYF.

The chain carries TRBV6-1 and TRBJ1-6; D unresolved. CDR1 MNHNS and CDR2 SASEGT come from the germline V gene. Trimming removed 3 bases at V and 10 bases at J, with 10 bases between. The CDR3 runs to 13 residues. In nucleotides, the CDR3 is TGTGCCAGCAGTGACGACCCCAGCTCACCCCTCCACTTT. Translated: CASSDDPSSPLHF.

The chain is built from TRBV7-9 and TRBJ2-7; D assignment may be TRBD1 or TRBD2 (6 bases each). Germline assignment: CDR1 SEHNR and CDR2 FQNEAQ (reference sequence). V dropped 10 bases and J dropped 4 bases, with 20 bases sitting between them. This CDR3 comprises 14 residues. The CDR3 coding sequence is TGTGCCACCTTTGAGGGGGGAATCCTATACGAGCAGTACTTC. Residues: CATFEGGILYEQYF.

This rearrangement joins TRBV7-2 to TRBJ1-6; D uncertain. There are 13 residues in the CDR3. Trimming cost V 2 bases and J 10 bases, with 9 bases left between them. Germline V lookup: CDR1 SGHTA, CDR2 FQGNSA. CDR3 in DNA: TGTACCAGCAGCTTACCGGTTGGGTCACCCCTCCACTTT. It yields the protein CTSSLPVGSPLHF. The full variable domain, completed using reference TRBV7-2 and TRBJ1-6, is GAGVSQSPSNKVTEKGKDVELRCDPISGHTALYWYRQSLGQGLEFLIYFQGNSAPDKSGLPSDRFSAERTGGSVSTLTIQRTQQEDSAVYLCTSSLPVGSPLHFGNGTRLTVT.

Only a few counts were recorded for this clonotype. This chain's CDR3 is CASRPTRLVYGYTF. CDR3 in DNA: TGTGCCAGCAGGCCGACCCGTCTGGTCTATGGCTACACCTTC. The V and J genes are TRBV28 and TRBJ1-2; D is ambiguous. Trimming shortened V by 6 bases and J by 4 bases, and 15 bases separated the two germline ends. The length of the CDR3 is 14 residues. From germline, CDR1 is MDHEN and CDR2 SYDVKM.

This chain uses TRBV20-1 with TRBJ1-4; TRBD1 aligns across 7 bases. In germline, CDR1 is DFQATT, CDR2 SNEGSKA (reference sequence). The CDR3 extends over 14 amino acids. The trim removed 6 bases at V and 3 bases at J, leaving 7 bases unmatched. CDR3 amino acids: CSAQNRGANEKLFF. In DNA form, the CDR3 reads TGCAGTGCACAGAACAGGGGAGCTAATGAAAAACTGTTTTTT.

The rearrangement uses TRBV20-1 and TRBJ2-7; TRBD1 aligns across 9 bases. The trim removed 7 bases at V and 2 bases at J, leaving 15 bases unmatched. The CDR3 covers 16 residues. CDR1 and CDR2 (germline): DFQATT, SNEGSKA (reference sequence). Here the CDR3 reads CSVNKEPGQGAYEQYF. The DNA for the CDR3 is TGCAGTGTCAATAAAGAACCGGGACAGGGAGCCTACGAGCAGTACTTC.

This clonotype came up a few times. The chain is built from TRBV9 and TRBJ2-1; possibly TRBD2 for D (5 bases). CDR1 is SGDLS, CDR2 YYNGEE, per germline. The CDR3 loop spans 15 amino acids. Trimming cost V 4 bases and J 1 base, with 12 bases left between them. The chain's CDR3 is CASSQSGESYNEQFF. In DNA form, the CDR3 reads TGTGCCAGCAGCCAGAGCGGCGAGTCCTACAATGAGCAGTTCTTC.

This clonotype appeared once. This sequence joins TRBV25-1 and TRBJ1-6; possibly TRBD1 for D (6 bases). The CDR3 loop spans 14 amino acids. Germline assignment: CDR1 MGHDK and CDR2 SYGVNS. V lost 9 bases and J 5 bases, leaving 14 bases between the germline ends. CDR3 coding DNA: TGTGCCAGTAGGAGGGACACTAATAATTCACCCCTCCACTTT. Translation: CASRRDTNNSPLHF.